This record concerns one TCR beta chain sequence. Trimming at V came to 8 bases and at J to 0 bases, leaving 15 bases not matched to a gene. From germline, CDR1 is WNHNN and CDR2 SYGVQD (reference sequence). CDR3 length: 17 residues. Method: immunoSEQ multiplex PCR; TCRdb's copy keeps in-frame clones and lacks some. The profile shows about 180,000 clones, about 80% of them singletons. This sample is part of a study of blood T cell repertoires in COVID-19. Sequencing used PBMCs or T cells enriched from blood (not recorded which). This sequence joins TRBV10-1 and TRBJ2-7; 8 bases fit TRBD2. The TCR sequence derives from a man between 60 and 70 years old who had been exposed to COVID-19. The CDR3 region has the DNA TGCGCCAGCCGACCGCGACTAGCGAGTAAAAGCTCCTACGAGCAGTACTTC. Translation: CASRPRLASKSSYEQYF.